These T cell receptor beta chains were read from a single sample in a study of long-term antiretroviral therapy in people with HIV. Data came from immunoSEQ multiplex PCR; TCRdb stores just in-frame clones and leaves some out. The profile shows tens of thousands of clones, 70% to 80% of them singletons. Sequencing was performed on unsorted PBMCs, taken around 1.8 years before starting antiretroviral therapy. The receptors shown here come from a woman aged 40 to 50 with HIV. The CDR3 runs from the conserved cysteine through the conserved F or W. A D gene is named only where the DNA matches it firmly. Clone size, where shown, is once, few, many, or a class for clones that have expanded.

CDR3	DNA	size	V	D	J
CASSMSGQHEQYF	TGTGCCAGTAGTATGTCGGGGCAGCACGAGCAGTACTTC	.	TRBV19	.	TRBJ2-7
CASSSSRSYEQYF	TGTGCCAGCAGCTCATCGAGGAGCTACGAGCAGTACTTC	once	TRBV7-8	.	TRBJ2-7
CASSLAKAGGGEQYF	TGCGCCAGCAGCTTGGCCAAAGCGGGAGGCGGCGAGCAGTACTTC	.	TRBV5-1	TRBD2	TRBJ2-7
CASRTDTGELFF	TGTGCCAGCCGGACGGATACCGGGGAGCTGTTTTTT	.	TRBV7-9	.	TRBJ2-2
CASSSWGPNTEAFF	TGTGCCAGCAGCTCTTGGGGACCGAACACTGAAGCTTTCTTT	.	TRBV11-3	.	TRBJ1-1
CASSPTWGNYGYTF	TGTGCCAGCAGCCCAACGTGGGGGAACTATGGCTACACCTTC	.	TRBV7-2	.	TRBJ1-2
CASNQGYQPQHF	TGTGCCAGTAATCAGGGCTATCAGCCCCAGCATTTT	.	TRBV19	.	TRBJ1-5
CASSGRTSGEGETQYF	TGTGCCAGCAGTGGAAGGACTAGCGGGGAGGGGGAGACCCAGTACTTC	.	TRBV2	TRBD2	TRBJ2-5
CASRVWGDPDTEAFF	TGTGCCAGTAGGGTTTGGGGGGACCCCGACACTGAAGCTTTCTTT	.	TRBV19	.	TRBJ1-1
CASSPARGSTGELFF	TGTGCCAGCTCACCGGCACGGGGGTCGACCGGGGAGCTGTTTTTT	.	TRBV18	.	TRBJ2-2
CSVESVWVSNYGYTF	TGCAGCGTTGAATCGGTTTGGGTGTCAAACTATGGCTACACCTTC	.	TRBV29-1	.	TRBJ1-2
CASSFASGGGRVAQYF	TGTGCCAGCAGTTTTGCTAGCGGGGGAGGGAGAGTGGCGCAGTATTTT	.	TRBV27	TRBD2	TRBJ2-3
CSARDYEGYTF	TGCAGTGCTAGAGACTACGAGGGCTACACCTTC	medium-sized	TRBV20-1	.	TRBJ1-2
CASSLTGPTEAFF	TGCGCCAGCAGCCTGACAGGCCCCACTGAAGCTTTCTTT	.	TRBV10-2	.	TRBJ1-1
CASSLLVFGRLSGEQFF	TGTGCCAGCAGCTTGCTAGTTTTCGGGCGTCTAAGCGGCGAGCAGTTCTTC	.	TRBV5-4	.	TRBJ2-1
CASSRTGTGPYEQYF	TGCGCCAGCAGCCGAACCGGGACAGGGCCCTACGAGCAGTACTTC	.	TRBV5-1	TRBD1	TRBJ2-7
CASRPDRATEAFF	TGTGCCAGCAGGCCCGACAGGGCAACTGAAGCTTTCTTT	few	TRBV2	TRBD1	TRBJ1-1
CAAQAGEYSNQPQHF	TGTGCCGCGCAAGCGGGGGAGTATAGCAATCAGCCCCAGCATTTT	.	TRBV19	.	TRBJ1-5
CASSLIETNTGELFF	TGCGCCAGCAGCTTGATAGAAACGAACACCGGGGAGCTGTTTTTT	once	TRBV5-1	.	TRBJ2-2
CASSRHGVNTEAFF	TGTGCCAGCAGTAGACATGGAGTGAACACTGAAGCTTTCTTT	.	TRBV6-5	.	TRBJ1-1
CASRSGESYEQYF	TGTGCCAGCCGGTCGGGTGAATCCTACGAGCAGTACTTC	.	TRBV6-5	.	TRBJ2-7
CASSLVGGQGVDGYTF	TGCGCCAGCAGCTTGGTAGGGGGACAGGGCGTTGACGGCTACACCTTC	.	TRBV5-1	TRBD1	TRBJ1-2